The following is a T cell receptor (beta chain) sequence with its context. Its cognate antigen is unknown. Through a sample-barcoded 5' primer and a J-beta primer mix, a second PCR was run for roughly 6 to 11 cycles. Each cDNA molecule carried a tag from a template-switch adaptor that contained 12 random nucleotides. One entry per CDR3 protein, called by TCRdb with MiXCR from the 5' RACE reads. The sample includes about a million distinct CDR3 sequences, around 46% seen only once; the top ten take 13%. This sample was taken from a study of blood T cells in healthy people across ages. Healthy Caucasian individuals from Russia aged about 6 to 95 were enrolled as donors. Whole-study results and caveats: Researchers judged that diversity estimates from one million T cells fell short of true values.

Sequenced material: blood. The TCR comes from a man aged 25-45 years in good health.

The CDR3 loop reads CASGRGKRNSPLHF. DNA of the CDR3: TGTGCCAGCGGCCGTGGGAAGCGGAATTCACCCCTCCACTTT. The chain employs TRBV27 and TRBJ1-6; D not certain. Trimming shortened V by 8 bases and J by 7 bases, and 15 bases separated the two germline ends. The CDR3 contains 14 residues. Germline lookup yields CDR1 MNHEY and CDR2 SMNVEV (reference sequence).